This T cell receptor (beta chain) was documented in a study of shared clonotypes between healthy human individuals. Measured with immunoSEQ multiplex PCR; TCRdb has only the in-frame clones, and not every one. The sample carries approximately 2.5 million clones, 93% recorded once. The germline V gene encodes CDR1 MNHNS and CDR2 SASEGT. The V and J ends lost 1 base and 4 bases, in that order; junction bases with no gene match: 13. The CDR3 contains 18 residues. The specimen was naive CD4+ T cells from PBMCs. Subset of the sample: CD45RA+ positively selected. The source of this sequence is a young man in good health. Some clones in this sample may be carry-over from other donors' samples. The V call is TRBV6-1, the J call TRBJ2-3; the match to TRBD1 covers 8 bases. The CDR3 DNA reads TGTGCCAGCAGTGAAGGTACCACAGGGGGTAGCACTGCAGATACGCAGTATTTT. It translates to CASSEGTTGGSTADTQYF.